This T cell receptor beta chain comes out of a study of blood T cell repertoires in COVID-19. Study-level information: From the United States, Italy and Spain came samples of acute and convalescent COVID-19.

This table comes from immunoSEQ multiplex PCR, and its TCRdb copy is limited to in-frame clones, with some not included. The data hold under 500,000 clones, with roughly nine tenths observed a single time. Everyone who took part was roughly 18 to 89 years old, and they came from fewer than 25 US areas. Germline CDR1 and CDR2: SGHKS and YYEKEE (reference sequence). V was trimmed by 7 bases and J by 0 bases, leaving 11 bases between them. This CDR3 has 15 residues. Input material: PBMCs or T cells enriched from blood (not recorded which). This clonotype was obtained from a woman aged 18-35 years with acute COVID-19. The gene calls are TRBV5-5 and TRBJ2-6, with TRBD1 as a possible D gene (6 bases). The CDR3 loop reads CASGPDSSGANVLTF. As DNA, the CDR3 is TGTGCCAGCGGACCGGACAGCTCTGGGGCCAACGTCCTGACTTTC. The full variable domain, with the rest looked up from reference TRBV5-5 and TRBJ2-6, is DAGVTQSPTHLIKTRGQQVTLRCSPISGHKSVSWYQQVLGQGPQFIFQYYEKEERGRGNFPDRFSARQFPNYSSELNVNALLLGDSALYLCASGPDSSGANVLTFGAGSRLTVL.